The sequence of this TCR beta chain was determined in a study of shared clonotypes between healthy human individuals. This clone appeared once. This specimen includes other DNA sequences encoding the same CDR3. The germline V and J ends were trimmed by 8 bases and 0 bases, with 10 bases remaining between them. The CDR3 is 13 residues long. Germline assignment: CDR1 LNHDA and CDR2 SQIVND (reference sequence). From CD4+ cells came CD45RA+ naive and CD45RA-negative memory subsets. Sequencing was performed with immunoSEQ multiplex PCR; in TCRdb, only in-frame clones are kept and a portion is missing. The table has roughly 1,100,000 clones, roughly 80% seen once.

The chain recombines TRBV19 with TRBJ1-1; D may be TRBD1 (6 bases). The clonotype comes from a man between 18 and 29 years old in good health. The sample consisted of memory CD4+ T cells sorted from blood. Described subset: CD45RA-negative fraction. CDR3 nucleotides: TGTGCCAGTTCAACAGGGTTGAACACTGAAGCTTTCTTT. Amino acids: CASSTGLNTEAFF. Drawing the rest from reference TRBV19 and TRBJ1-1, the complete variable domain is DGGITQSPKYLFRKEGQNVTLSCEQNLNHDAMYWYRQDPGQGLRLIYYSQIVNDFQKGDIAEGYSVSREKKESFPLTVTSAQKNPTAFYLCASSTGLNTEAFFGQGTRLTVV.